The 6 T cell receptor beta chains in this list originate from one sample, sequenced in a study of CD8 T cells in ankylosing spondylitis. Each CDR3 protein is one row after TCRdb ran MiXCR on the 5' RACE reads. The sample contains under 300,000 distinct CDR3 sequences, over 9.5% of which appear only once. Input material: blood, either unsorted or a sorted T cell fraction (not recorded which). The receptors originated from a male donor with ankylosing spondylitis or in good health (not recorded which).

Only a few counts were recorded for this clonotype. This sequence joins TRBV7-2 and TRBJ2-7; D is perhaps TRBD2 (5 bases). With 10 bases removed from V and 7 bases from J, the gap between germline ends came to 17 bases. Germline V gene sequence: CDR1 SGHTA, CDR2 FQGNSA. The CDR3 spans 12 residues. CDR3 sequence reads: CATSSGSWEQYF. The CDR3, as DNA: TGTGCCACTAGCTCAGGCTCCTGGGAGCAGTACTTC.

This clonotype was seen only a few times. The chain has TRBV11-2 and TRBJ1-1, with D perhaps matching TRBD1 (5 bases). This CDR3 has 15 residues. CDR1 SGHAT and CDR2 FQNNGV come from the germline V gene. Trimming stripped 5 bases from V and 1 base from J, with 14 bases between. The CDR3 bases are TGTGCCAGCAGCACACAGGTCGGGCGGAACACTGAAGCTTTCTTT. Translated, it gives CASSTQVGRNTEAFF.

The sample holds a few counts of this clonotype. The rearrangement joins TRBV27 to TRBJ2-7; weak D call: TRBD1 (6 bases). This CDR3 spans 15 amino acids. V was cut by 5 bases and J by 2 bases, with 16 bases left in between. CDR1 and CDR2 from the germline V gene are MNHEY and SMNVEV (reference sequence). CDR3 residues: CASSLSRGVAYEQYF. For the CDR3, the DNA is TGTGCCAGCAGTCTAAGCAGGGGAGTAGCCTACGAGCAGTACTTC.

The chain links TRBV12-3 or TRBV12-4 to TRBJ2-2; 8 nucleotides line up with TRBD2. V was clipped by 7 bases and J by 6 bases; unmatched bases: 4. The CDR3 consists of 13 residues. This CDR3 reads CASTGRVAGELFF. For the CDR3, the DNA is TGTGCCAGCACCGGGAGGGTCGCCGGGGAGCTGTTTTTT.

This clonotype has at least ten counts. The chain joins TRBV2 to TRBJ1-2; a weak D match, TRBD1 (5 bases). The V gene's germline CDR1 is SNHLY and CDR2 FYNNEI. This CDR3 is 12 amino acids long. The V gene lost 5 bases and the J gene lost 8 bases, with 12 bases spanning the gap. In nucleotides, the CDR3 is TGTGCCAGCAGTTACAGGCCTTCAGGCTACACCTTC. Translation: CASSYRPSGYTF.

This clonotype was seen ten or more times. The V call is TRBV4-1, the J call TRBJ2-7; 9 bases are a match to TRBD2. Per the germline V gene, CDR1 is MGHRA and CDR2 is YSYEKL. The V gene end was trimmed by 1 base and the J gene end by 3 bases; junction bases not matched to a gene: 10. This CDR3 has 17 residues. CDR3 nucleotide sequence: TGCGCCAGCAGCCAAGGTCCAGCGGGGGGACTTAACTACGAGCAGTACTTC. Amino acid sequence: CASSQGPAGGLNYEQYF.